This T cell receptor (beta chain) is drawn from a study of cytomegalovirus exposure and HLA in healthy donors. Produced via immunoSEQ multiplex PCR; TCRdb's table is partial and in-frame only. Found here are roughly 75,000 clones, about 94% of them singletons; the top ten hold approximately 2.1%. Study results and limitations: According to the study, around 160 TCR beta chains were cytomegalovirus-associated.

V lost 8 bases and J 1 base, leaving 14 bases between the germline ends. Looked up from germline, CDR1 is GTSNPN and CDR2 is SVGIG (reference sequence). CDR3 size: 13 residues. This clone appeared once. Antigen unknown. V usage is TRBV30 and J usage is TRBJ1-1, with D possibly being TRBD1 (6 bases). Sequencing was carried out using PBMCs. The receptor comes from a woman aged 18-29 years in good health and CMV-seronegative. The CDR3 loop reads CAGTIGWNTEAFF. DNA of the CDR3: TGTGCCGGGACAATCGGGTGGAACACTGAAGCTTTCTTT.